One sample yielded the 8 T cell receptor beta chains listed below, sequenced in a study of cytomegalovirus exposure and HLA in healthy donors. The primer mix had 60 Vbeta and 13 Jbeta primers. Sequenced by immunoSEQ multiplex PCR; TCRdb stores in-frame clones only, minus some. The sample holds around 85,000 clones, 80% seen once. The sample was PBMCs. These receptors all come from a woman in her fifties or sixties in good health and CMV-seropositive.

V gene TRBV6-6 combines with J gene TRBJ1-6, with D possibly TRBD1 on 5 matching bases. The CDR3 is 15 amino acids. V was pared by 1 base and J by 5 bases, with 9 bases between. Germline V CDR1 and CDR2: MNHNY, SVGAGI (reference sequence). The CDR3 nucleotides read TGTGCCAGCAGTTACTGGGGGGAAGATAATTCACCCCTCCACTTT. Translating it yields CASSYWGEDNSPLHF.

In this sample, this clone turned up once. The rearrangement links TRBV6-5 to TRBJ1-3, with D perhaps matching TRBD1 (6 bases). The CDR3 extends over 16 amino acids. The V end lost 3 bases, the J end lost 0 bases, and 12 bases lay between the germline ends. Germline CDR1 MNHEY, CDR2 SVGAGI. The CDR3 sequence: CASSYSQGVSGNTIYF. The CDR3 region has the DNA TGTGCCAGCAGTTATTCACAGGGCGTCTCTGGAAACACCATATATTTT.

DNA of the CDR3: TGTGCCAGCAGCTCAACGCCTCAGGGAAGTGGCTACACCTTC. The encoded protein is CASSSTPQGSGYTF. This chain joins TRBV7-2 and TRBJ1-2; D possibly corresponds to TRBD1 (5 bases). In germline, CDR1 is SGHTA, CDR2 FQGNSA. The CDR3 has 14 amino acids. V was shortened by 4 bases and J by 7 bases, with 16 bases between the two germline ends.

This chain joins TRBV19 and TRBJ1-5; 8 bases fit TRBD1. Germline values: CDR1 LNHDA, CDR2 SQIVND (reference sequence). CDR3 size: 15 residues. V lost 6 bases and J lost 3; bases outside the gene matches: 7. DNA for the CDR3: TGTGCCAGTAGAATGGACAGGGCTATCAATCAGCCCCAGCATTTT. Its protein product is CASRMDRAINQPQHF.

Written as DNA, the CDR3 is TGCAGCGCGGGAAATGACGCGTCCTATGGCTACACCTTC. It specifies CSAGNDASYGYTF. This chain uses TRBV29-1 with TRBJ1-2, with D unclear. This CDR3 spans 13 amino acids. Per the germline V gene, CDR1 is SQVTM and CDR2 is ANQGSEA. The V end was cut by 7 bases, the J end by 4 bases, with 16 bases between. The whole variable domain, remainder taken from reference TRBV29-1 and TRBJ1-2, is SAVISQKPSRDICQRGTSLTIQCQVDSQVTMMFWYRQQPGQSLTLIATANQGSEATYESGFVIDKFPISRPNLTFSTLTVSNMSPEDSSIYLCSAGNDASYGYTFGSGTRLTVV.

This clone has a single count. The chain couples TRBV27 to TRBJ1-1; 7 nucleotides match TRBD1. The CDR3 runs to 14 residues. Germline-derived CDR1 and CDR2 are MNHEY and SMNVEV (reference sequence). After removal of 3 bases from V and 10 bases from J, the junction contained 11 bases not matched to a gene. The CDR3 region is CASSFSPPGTAAFF. The CDR3 nucleotides read TGTGCCAGCAGTTTTAGCCCCCCGGGGACAGCAGCTTTCTTT.

This chain joins TRBV6-1 and TRBJ2-1; D remains ambiguous. Germline values: CDR1 MNHNS, CDR2 SASEGT. The CDR3 has 12 residues. Trimming took off 2 bases at V and 9 bases at J, with 8 bases between the two ends. The CDR3 DNA reads as TGTGCCAGCAGTGAACTAGTCCGTGAGCAGTTCTTC. This sequence encodes CASSELVREQFF.

The J gene is TRBJ2-3, the V gene TRBV11-1; D unclear. Germline V gene data show CDR1 as SGHAT and CDR2 as FQDESV (reference sequence). CDR3 length: 15 residues. V was shortened by 6 bases and J by 1 base, with 14 bases between the two germline ends. The CDR3 loop reads CASSKEFTGTDTQYF. CDR3 DNA sequence: TGTGCCAGCAGTAAAGAATTTACTGGCACAGATACGCAGTATTTT.